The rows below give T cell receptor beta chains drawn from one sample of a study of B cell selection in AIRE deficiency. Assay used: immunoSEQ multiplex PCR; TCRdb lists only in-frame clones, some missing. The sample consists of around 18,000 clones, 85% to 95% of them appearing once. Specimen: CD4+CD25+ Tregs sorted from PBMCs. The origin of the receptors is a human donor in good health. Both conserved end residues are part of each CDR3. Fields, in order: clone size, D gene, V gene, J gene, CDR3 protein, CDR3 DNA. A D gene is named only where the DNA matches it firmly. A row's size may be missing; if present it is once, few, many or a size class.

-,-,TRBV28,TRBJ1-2,CASYLGGTTTYGYTF,TGTGCCAGCTACTTAGGGGGGACAACGACCTATGGCTACACCTTC
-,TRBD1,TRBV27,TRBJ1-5,CASRLQGVGQPQHF,TGTGCCAGCAGGCTACAGGGGGTGGGTCAGCCCCAGCATTTT
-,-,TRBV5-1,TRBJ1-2,CASSLGLNYGYTF,TGCGCCAGCAGCTTGGGACTTAACTATGGCTACACCTTC
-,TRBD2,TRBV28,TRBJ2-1,CASTHLAGGRNEQFF,TGTGCCAGCACCCACCTAGCGGGAGGAAGGAATGAGCAGTTCTTC
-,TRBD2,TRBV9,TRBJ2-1,CASSVGGASGSLEQFF,TGTGCCAGCAGCGTAGGGGGGGCTAGCGGGAGTTTGGAGCAGTTCTTC
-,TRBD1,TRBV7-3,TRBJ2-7,CASSSRDRGPYEQYF,TGTGCCAGCAGCTCCCGGGACAGGGGGCCCTACGAGCAGTACTTC
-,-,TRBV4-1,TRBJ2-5,CASSQGAGSPTETQYF,TGCGCCAGCAGCCAAGGAGCCGGGAGCCCAACAGAGACCCAGTACTTC
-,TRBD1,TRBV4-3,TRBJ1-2,CASSRRQGLDYGYTF,TGCGCCAGCAGCCGACGACAGGGACTTGACTATGGCTACACCTTC
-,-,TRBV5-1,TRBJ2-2,CASSLGSITNTGELFF,TGCGCCAGCAGCTTGGGTTCTATAACGAACACCGGGGAGCTGTTTTTT
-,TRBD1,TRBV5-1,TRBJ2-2,CASRLGQGSGELFF,TGCGCCAGCAGACTCGGACAGGGGTCCGGGGAGCTGTTTTTT
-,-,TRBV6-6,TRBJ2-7,CASSYSSSVAYEQYF,TGTGCCAGCAGTTACTCGAGTAGTGTCGCCTACGAGCAGTACTTC
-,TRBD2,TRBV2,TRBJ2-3,CASRVVAGVDTQYF,TGTGCCAGCAGAGTGGTAGCGGGAGTGGATACGCAGTATTTT
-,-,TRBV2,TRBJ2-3,CASSEGGTDTQYF,TGTGCCAGCAGTGAAGGGGGCACAGATACGCAGTATTTT
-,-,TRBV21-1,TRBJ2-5,CASSSLDRGDQETQYF,TGTGCCAGCAGCAGCTTGGACAGGGGAGACCAAGAGACCCAGTACTTC
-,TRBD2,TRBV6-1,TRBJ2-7,CASSRTSGSSYEQYF,TGTGCCAGCAGCCGTACTAGCGGGAGCTCCTACGAGCAGTACTTC
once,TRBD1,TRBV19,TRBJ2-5,CASSIGRGPAETQYF,TGTGCCAGTAGTATAGGCAGGGGGCCGGCGGAGACCCAGTACTTC
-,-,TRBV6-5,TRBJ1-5,CASSYSIYSNQPQHF,TGTGCCAGCAGTTACTCGATCTATAGCAATCAGCCCCAGCATTTT
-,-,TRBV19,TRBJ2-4,CASSMRGLSPKNIQYF,TGTGCCAGTAGTATGCGGGGTTTGAGCCCCAAAAACATTCAGTACTTC
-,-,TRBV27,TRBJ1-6,CASSFKTAWLDNSPLHF,TGTGCCAGCAGTTTCAAGACAGCCTGGTTGGATAATTCACCCCTCCACTTT
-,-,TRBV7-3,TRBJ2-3,CASSLRGHTDTQYF,TGTGCCAGCAGCTTAAGGGGTCACACAGATACGCAGTATTTT
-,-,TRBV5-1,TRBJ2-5,CASSPGTSQTQYF,TGCGCCAGCAGCCCCGGGACCAGCCAGACCCAGTACTTC
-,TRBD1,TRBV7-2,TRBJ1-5,CASSFLGTGGYSNQPQHF,TGTGCCAGCAGCTTTCTTGGGACAGGGGGGTATAGCAATCAGCCCCAGCATTTT
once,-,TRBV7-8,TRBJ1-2,CASSLMTVRYGYTF,TGTGCCAGCAGCTTAATGACAGTGCGATATGGCTACACCTTC
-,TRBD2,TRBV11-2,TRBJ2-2,CASSISGRGVGELFF,TGTGCCAGCAGCATTAGCGGGCGAGGCGTCGGGGAGCTGTTTTTT
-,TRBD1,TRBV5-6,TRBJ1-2,CASSWGQGRTF,TGTGCCAGCAGCTGGGGACAGGGGAGGACCTTC
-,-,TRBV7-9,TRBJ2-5,CASSLAVNQETQYF,TGTGCCAGCAGCTTAGCAGTAAATCAAGAGACCCAGTACTTC
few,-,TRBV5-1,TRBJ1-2,CASSPRTEYGYTF,TGCGCCAGCAGCCCGCGTACAGAGTATGGCTACACCTTC
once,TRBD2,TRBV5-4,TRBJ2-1,CASSFRLAGNANEQFF,TGTGCCAGCAGCTTTAGACTAGCGGGAAACGCCAATGAGCAGTTCTTC
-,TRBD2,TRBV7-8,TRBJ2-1,CASSLGGSNYNEQFF,TGTGCCAGCAGCTTAGGCGGGAGTAACTACAATGAGCAGTTCTTC
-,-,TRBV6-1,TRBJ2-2,CASTNPWRELFF,TGTGCCAGCACCAACCCATGGCGGGAGCTGTTTTTT
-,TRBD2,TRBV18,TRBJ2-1,CASSPSGRLDNEQFF,TGTGCCAGCTCACCCAGCGGGAGGCTGGACAATGAGCAGTTCTTC
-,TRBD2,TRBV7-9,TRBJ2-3,CASSLARVAGTDTQYF,TGTGCCAGCAGCTTAGCGCGGGTAGCGGGGACAGATACGCAGTATTTT
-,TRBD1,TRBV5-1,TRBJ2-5,CASRRTGSETQYF,TGCGCCAGCAGGAGGACAGGGAGCGAGACCCAGTACTTC
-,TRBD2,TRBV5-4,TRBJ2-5,CASSSGLAGGGTQYF,TGTGCCAGCAGCTCAGGACTAGCGGGGGGAGGGACCCAGTACTTC
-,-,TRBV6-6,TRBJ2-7,CASSYYRESTYEQYF,TGTGCCAGCAGTTACTACCGGGAGAGTACCTACGAGCAGTACTTC
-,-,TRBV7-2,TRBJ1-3,CASSSGLNTIYF,TGTGCCAGCAGCTCCGGGCTCAACACCATATATTTT
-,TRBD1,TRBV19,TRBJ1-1,CASSMIGQGAFDTEAFF,TGTGCCAGTAGTATGATCGGACAGGGGGCGTTTGACACTGAAGCTTTCTTT
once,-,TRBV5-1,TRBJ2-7,CASSLEGYEQYF,TGCGCCAGCAGCTTGGAGGGCTACGAGCAGTACTTC
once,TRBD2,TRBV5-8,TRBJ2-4,CASSSFGLAGNIQYF,TGTGCCAGCAGCTCTTTCGGACTAGCGGGGAACATTCAGTACTTC
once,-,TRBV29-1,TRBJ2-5,CSVAPGRIGETQYF,TGCAGCGTTGCCCCAGGACGGATAGGGGAGACCCAGTACTTC
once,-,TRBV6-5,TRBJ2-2,CASSYPPASGHGELFF,TGTGCCAGCAGTTACCCCCCGGCCTCTGGCCACGGGGAGCTGTTTTTT
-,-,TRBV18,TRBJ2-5,CASSPLGETQYF,TGTGCCAGCTCACCTTTAGGAGAGACCCAGTACTTC
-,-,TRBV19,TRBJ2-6,CASSSSGANVLTF,TGTGCCAGTAGTAGCTCTGGGGCCAACGTCCTGACTTTC
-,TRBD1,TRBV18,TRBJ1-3,CASSPRTGSNSGNTIYF,TGTGCCAGCTCACCACGGACAGGGTCAAACTCTGGAAACACCATATATTTT
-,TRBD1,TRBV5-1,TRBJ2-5,CASSLEGAGLGYQETQYF,TGCGCCAGCAGCTTGGAGGGGGCGGGTTTGGGCTACCAAGAGACCCAGTACTTC
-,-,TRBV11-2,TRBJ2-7,CASSVSGPLRGEQYF,TGTGCCAGCAGCGTTAGCGGCCCTCTCCGGGGCGAGCAGTACTTC
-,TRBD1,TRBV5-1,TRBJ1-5,CASSSGTGDSNQPQHF,TGCGCCAGCAGCTCAGGGACAGGGGATAGCAATCAGCCCCAGCATTTT
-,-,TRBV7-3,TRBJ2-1,CASSLGRLDEQFF,TGTGCCAGCAGCTTAGGTAGGCTTGATGAGCAGTTCTTC
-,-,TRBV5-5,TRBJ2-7,CASSLGYRTLDEQYF,TGTGCCAGCAGTCTCGGATACAGGACATTGGACGAGCAGTACTTC
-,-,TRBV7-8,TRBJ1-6,CASSSWGGYSPLHF,TGTGCCAGCAGCTCGTGGGGGGGTTACTCACCCCTCCACTTT
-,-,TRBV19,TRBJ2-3,CASSIARSTDTQYF,TGTGCCAGTAGTATTGCCAGAAGCACAGATACGCAGTATTTT
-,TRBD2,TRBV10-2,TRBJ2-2,CASSWASGSPGELFF,TGCGCCAGCAGCTGGGCTAGCGGGAGCCCCGGGGAGCTGTTTTTT
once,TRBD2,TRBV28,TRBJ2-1,CASSLRVYREGRSEQFF,TGTGCCAGCAGTTTAAGGGTCTACCGGGAGGGCCGGAGTGAGCAGTTCTTC
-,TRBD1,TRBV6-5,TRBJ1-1,CASSYSPTGGTEAFF,TGTGCCAGCAGTTACTCGCCGACAGGGGGCACTGAAGCTTTCTTT